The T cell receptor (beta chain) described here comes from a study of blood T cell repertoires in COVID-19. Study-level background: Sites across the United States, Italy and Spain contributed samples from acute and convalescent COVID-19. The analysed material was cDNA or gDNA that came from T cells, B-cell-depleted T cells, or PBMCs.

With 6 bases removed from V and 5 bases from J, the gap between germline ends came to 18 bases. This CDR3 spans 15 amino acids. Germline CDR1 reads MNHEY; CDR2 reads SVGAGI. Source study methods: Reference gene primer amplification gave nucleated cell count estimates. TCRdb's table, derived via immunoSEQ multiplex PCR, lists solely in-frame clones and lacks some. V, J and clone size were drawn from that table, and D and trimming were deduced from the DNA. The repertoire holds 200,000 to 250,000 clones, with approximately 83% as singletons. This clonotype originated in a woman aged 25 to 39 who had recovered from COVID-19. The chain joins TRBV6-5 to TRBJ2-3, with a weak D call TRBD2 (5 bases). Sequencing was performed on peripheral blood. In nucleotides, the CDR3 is TGTGCCAGCAGGGCTTGGCTAGCAGATGGAGATACGCAGTATTTT. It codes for CASRAWLADGDTQYF.